The subject of this entry is one T cell receptor (beta chain). Its target is not known. The treatment denotes: roughly 19 received Ad26.COV2.S at low or high dose, single or two shots; five or six received placebo; per-sample allocation not given. The samples were gathered on day 63 after the first injection of vaccine or placebo. The table came from immunoSEQ multiplex PCR; TCRdb's copy has only in-frame clones and leaves some out. In the table there are a few hundred thousand clones, approximately 90% of which are singletons. These data originate in a study of Ad26.COV2.S vaccination and SARS-CoV-2 variants. Study details: Dosing was one shot or two shots 56 days apart.

Points from the study as a whole: Substantial breadth in spike-specific CD8+ and CD4+ T cell responses was reportedly seen after vaccination. Researchers reported similar non-spike TCR breadth in vaccine and placebo recipients.

V lost 3 bases to trimming and J lost 2 bases, with 7 bases between them. This CDR3 has 13 amino acids. This material consisted of peripheral blood, taken in a trial of Ad26.COV2.S vaccine versus placebo. The chain is built from TRBV12-3 or TRBV12-4 and TRBJ1-2; D gene unclear. This clonotype was obtained from a person between 18 and 65 years old who received the Ad26.COV2.S COVID-19 vaccine or a placebo. The CDR3 loop reads CASSLTENYGYTF. DNA of the CDR3: TGTGCCAGCAGTTTGACCGAGAACTATGGCTACACCTTC.